What follows is one T cell receptor beta chain and its context. Antigen specificity is unknown. Generated by immunoSEQ multiplex PCR, the TCRdb table keeps only in-frame clones and is missing some. This table has around 160,000 clones, roughly 91% appearing once. This sample stems from a study of T cell responses to AZD1222 COVID-19 vaccine. Study outcomes and limitations: Rises in breadth and depth of Spike-specific TCRs came after two AZD1222 doses. Possibly, clonal diversity was underestimated; donors were largely white British and included more females. Without day 14 samples, only post-peak T cell repertoires were studied. Baseline seropositives among AZD1222 recipients totaled only 5 to 7.

The V and J ends lost 5 bases and 6 bases, in that order; junction bases with no gene match: 7. Germline CDR1 and CDR2: MNHEY and SVGEGT. This CDR3 contains 14 residues. The sequence was collected from an adult in good health. This chain connects TRBV6-2 or TRBV6-3 to TRBJ2-3, with TRBD2 matching 8 bases. The specimen was peripheral blood, collected on day 0 of AZD1222 vaccination. The CDR3 nucleotides read TGTGCCAGCAGTAAAGCGGGAGAATCGGATACGCAGTATTTT. This gives the protein CASSKAGESDTQYF.